The T cell receptor (beta chain) described here comes from a study of cytomegalovirus exposure and HLA in healthy donors. Study-level background: Earlier, about 180 million T cells were analyzed, and 117 million unique TCR beta sequences were found among them. Overall study results and limits: Later analysis identified about 18,000 TCR beta sequences associated with HLA alleles, using a false discovery rate threshold of 0.05. Most TCRs appeared rarely, but some public TCRs recurred in many donors.

Note on this clone: Its antigen remains unidentified.

13 Jbeta primers and 60 Vbeta primers were used for the PCR. Generated by immunoSEQ multiplex PCR, the TCRdb table keeps only in-frame clones and is missing some. The sample holds about 93,000 clones, around 81% seen once. The CDR3 is 16 amino acids. Per germline, CDR1 MGHRA and CDR2 YSYEKL. Germline trimming cut 3 bases from V and 3 bases from J; bases unmatched to any gene: 8. This sequence originates from a man aged 25 to 40 in good health and CMV-seronegative. The gene calls are TRBV4-1 and TRBJ1-2, with TRBD1 matching over 9 bases. Sequenced sample: PBMCs. The CDR3 protein is CASSQNRDRVDYGYTF. DNA for the CDR3: TGCGCCAGCAGCCAGAATCGGGACAGGGTTGACTATGGCTACACCTTC.